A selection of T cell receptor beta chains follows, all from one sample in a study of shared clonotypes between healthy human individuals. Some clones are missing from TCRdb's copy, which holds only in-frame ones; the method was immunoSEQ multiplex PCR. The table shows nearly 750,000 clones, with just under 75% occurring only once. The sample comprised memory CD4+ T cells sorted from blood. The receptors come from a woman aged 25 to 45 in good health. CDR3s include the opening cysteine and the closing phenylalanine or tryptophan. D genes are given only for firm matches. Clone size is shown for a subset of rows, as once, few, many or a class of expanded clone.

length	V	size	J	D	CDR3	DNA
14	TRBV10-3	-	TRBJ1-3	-	CAISEPNSGNTIYF	TGTGCCATCAGTGAGCCAAACTCTGGAAACACCATATATTTT
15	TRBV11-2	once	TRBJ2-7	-	CASSLGPAGREEQYF	TGTGCCAGCAGCTTAGGTCCAGCCGGCCGTGAGGAGCAGTACTTC
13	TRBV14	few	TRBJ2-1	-	CASSQQVVNEQFF	TGTGCCAGCAGCCAACAAGTCGTCAATGAGCAGTTCTTC
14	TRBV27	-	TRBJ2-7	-	CASSKGGGTYEQYF	TGTGCCAGCAGTAAAGGGGGGGGCACCTACGAGCAGTACTTC
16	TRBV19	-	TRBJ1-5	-	CASSIGLSYSNQPQHF	TGTGCCAGTAGTATAGGTCTCAGCTATAGCAATCAGCCCCAGCATTTT
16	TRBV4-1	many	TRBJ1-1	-	CASTTEERRVNTEAFF	TGCGCCAGCACCACGGAGGAGAGACGGGTGAACACTGAAGCTTTCTTT
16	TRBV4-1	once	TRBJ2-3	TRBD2	CASSQGPGLVTDTQYF	TGCGCCAGCAGCCAGGGCCCGGGACTAGTCACAGATACGCAGTATTTT
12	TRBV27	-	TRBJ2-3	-	CASRTQGNTQYF	TGTGCCAGCAGGACACAGGGAAATACGCAGTATTTT
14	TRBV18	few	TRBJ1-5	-	CASSPEGGNQPQHF	TGTGCCAGCTCACCGGAAGGGGGCAATCAGCCCCAGCATTTT
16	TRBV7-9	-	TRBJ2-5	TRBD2	CASSLGASGLQETQYF	TGTGCCAGCAGCTTAGGTGCTAGCGGCTTACAAGAGACCCAGTACTTC
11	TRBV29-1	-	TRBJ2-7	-	CSVRRGFEQYF	TGCAGCGTGAGGCGGGGTTTCGAGCAGTACTTC
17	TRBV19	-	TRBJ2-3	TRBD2	CASSIPGLAGRTDTQYF	TGTGCCAGTAGTATCCCGGGACTAGCGGGAAGGACAGATACGCAGTATTTT
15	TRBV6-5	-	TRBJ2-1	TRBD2	CASSKRTSGRNEQFF	TGTGCCAGCAGTAAAAGGACTAGCGGGCGCAATGAGCAGTTCTTC
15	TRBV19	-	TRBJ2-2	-	CASSRSSAGAGELFF	TGTGCCAGCTCCCGATCGTCGGCGGGCGCCGGGGAGCTGTTTTTT
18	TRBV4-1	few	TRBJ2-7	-	CASSQGGIVGGPVYEQYF	TGCGCCAGCAGCCAAGGGGGGATAGTTGGGGGGCCCGTCTACGAGCAGTACTTC
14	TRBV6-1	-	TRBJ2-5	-	CASSARWASRTQYF	TGTGCCAGCAGTGCTCGGTGGGCCTCTCGGACCCAGTACTTC
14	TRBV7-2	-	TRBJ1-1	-	CASSLSGLNTEAFF	TGTGCCAGCAGCCTCTCAGGGTTGAACACTGAAGCTTTCTTT
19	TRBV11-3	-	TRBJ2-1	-	CASSLDLGKTLGAYNEQFF	TGTGCCAGCAGCTTAGATCTGGGGAAAACCCTAGGAGCCTACAATGAGCAGTTCTTC
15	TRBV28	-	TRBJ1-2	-	CASSLSGQANYGYTF	TGTGCCAGCAGTTTGTCGGGGCAAGCTAACTATGGCTACACCTTC
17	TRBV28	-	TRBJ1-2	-	CASKGIQRGGNNYGYTF	TGTGCCAGCAAAGGGATCCAACGGGGAGGGAACAACTATGGCTACACCTTC
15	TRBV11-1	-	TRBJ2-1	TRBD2	CASSAASGRNNEQFF	TGTGCCAGCAGCGCGGCTAGCGGGAGAAACAATGAGCAGTTCTTC
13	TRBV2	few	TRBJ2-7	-	CASSDLRVHEQYF	TGTGCCAGCAGTGATCTTCGGGTCCACGAGCAGTACTTC
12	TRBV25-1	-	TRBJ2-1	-	CASSRASREQFF	TGTGCCAGCAGTAGGGCCTCCAGGGAGCAGTTCTTC
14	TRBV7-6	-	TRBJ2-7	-	CASSLVSGGYEQYF	TGTGCCAGCAGCTTAGTATCAGGAGGGTACGAGCAGTACTTC
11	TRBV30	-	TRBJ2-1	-	CAWSRGNEQFF	TGTGCCTGGAGTCGGGGCAATGAGCAGTTCTTC
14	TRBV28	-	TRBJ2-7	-	CASSLYPGAYEQYF	TGTGCCAGCAGTTTATACCCAGGGGCCTACGAGCAGTACTTC
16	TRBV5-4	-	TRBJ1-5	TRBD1	CASSLARDREPQPQHF	TGTGCCAGCAGCTTGGCCCGGGACAGGGAGCCTCAGCCCCAGCATTTT
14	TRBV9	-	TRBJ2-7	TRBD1	CASSANRGMGEQYF	TGTGCCAGCAGCGCGAACAGGGGTATGGGCGAGCAGTACTTC
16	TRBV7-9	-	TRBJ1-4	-	CASSLSVGAANEKLFF	TGTGCCAGCAGCCTCTCGGTGGGCGCGGCTAATGAAAAACTGTTTTTT
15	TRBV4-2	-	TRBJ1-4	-	CASSQSFKVNEKLFF	TGTGCCAGCAGCCAGTCCTTTAAGGTTAATGAAAAACTGTTTTTT
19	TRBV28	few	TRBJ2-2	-	CASSFFYFWGRMNTGELFF	TGTGCCAGCAGTTTCTTTTATTTTTGGGGCAGGATGAACACCGGGGAGCTGTTTTTT
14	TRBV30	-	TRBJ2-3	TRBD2	CAWNPGGGLDTQYF	TGTGCCTGGAACCCCGGGGGAGGGTTAGATACGCAGTATTTT
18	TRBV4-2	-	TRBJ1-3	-	CASSPAGQKISSGNTIYF	TGTGCCAGCAGCCCGGCGGGGCAGAAGATCTCCTCTGGAAACACCATATATTTT
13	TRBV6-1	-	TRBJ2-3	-	CASSRYDTDTQYF	TGTGCCAGCAGTAGGTATGACACAGATACGCAGTATTTT
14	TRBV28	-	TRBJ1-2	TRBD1	CASTRQGAVYGYTF	TGTGCCAGCACCCGACAGGGGGCGGTTTATGGCTACACCTTC
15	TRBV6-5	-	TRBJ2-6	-	CASRGTGSGANVLTF	TGTGCCAGCAGGGGAACAGGGTCTGGGGCCAACGTCCTGACTTTC
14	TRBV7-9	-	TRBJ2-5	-	CASSFGGSWETQYF	TGTGCCAGCAGCTTCGGAGGGAGTTGGGAGACCCAGTACTTC
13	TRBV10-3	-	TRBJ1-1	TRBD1	CAISERQGDEAFF	TGTGCCATCAGTGAGCGGCAGGGGGACGAAGCTTTCTTT
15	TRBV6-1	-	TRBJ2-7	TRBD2	CASSPEVAGVGEQYF	TGTGCCAGCAGTCCAGAGGTAGCGGGAGTCGGCGAGCAGTACTTC
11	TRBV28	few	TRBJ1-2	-	CATENNYGYTF	TGTGCCACCGAGAATAACTATGGCTACACCTTC
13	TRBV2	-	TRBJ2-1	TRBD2	CADHRTRNNEQFF	TGTGCCGACCACCGGACTAGGAACAATGAGCAGTTCTTC
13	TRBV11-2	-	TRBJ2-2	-	CASTPQPAGELFF	TGTGCCAGCACCCCTCAGCCGGCCGGGGAGCTGTTTTTT
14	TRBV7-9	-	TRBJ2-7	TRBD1	CASSPGTGGYEQYF	TGTGCCAGCAGCCCAGGGACAGGGGGGTACGAGCAGTACTTC
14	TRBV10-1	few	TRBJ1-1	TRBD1	CASSSGGMNTEAFF	TGCGCCAGCAGCTCAGGGGGGATGAACACTGAAGCTTTCTTT
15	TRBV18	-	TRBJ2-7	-	CASSPASAKSYEQYF	TGTGCCAGCTCACCAGCGTCAGCCAAATCCTACGAGCAGTACTTC
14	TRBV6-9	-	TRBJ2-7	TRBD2	CASTSTSGAYEQYF	TGTGCCAGCACCTCCACTAGCGGGGCCTACGAGCAGTACTTC
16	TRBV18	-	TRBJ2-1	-	CASSPRQGPSAIEQFF	TGTGCCAGCTCACCAAGGCAGGGCCCTTCGGCTATTGAGCAGTTCTTC
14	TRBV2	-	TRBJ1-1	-	CASSEQGAPSEAFF	TGTGCCAGCAGTGAACAGGGCGCCCCCTCCGAAGCTTTCTTT
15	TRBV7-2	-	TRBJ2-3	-	CASSLQGLSRGTQYF	TGTGCCAGCAGCTTGCAGGGATTATCTCGGGGTACGCAGTATTTT